This T cell receptor (beta chain) is from a study of identical twins. Broader study findings: Some out-of-frame alpha sequences were shared by twins, and these showed excess low generation probability. Model-predicted out-of-frame TCR alpha sharing fell below observed values in monozygotic twins.

Each CDR3 protein is one row after TCRdb ran MiXCR on the 5' RACE reads. The repertoire has around 680,000 distinct CDR3 sequences, 8.5% to 9.5% of them found once; the top ten carry around 0.95%. V lost 2 bases to trimming and J lost 4 bases; unmatched junction nucleotides: 9. The CDR3 consists of 16 residues. This clonotype was counted only a few times. Its antigen is unidentified. The sample was also linked to a second study, of yellow fever vaccine responses in identical twins.

The sequence derives from a woman aged 18-29 years in good health. The V call is TRBV12-3 or TRBV12-4, the J call TRBJ2-3; 7 bases align to TRBD2. Sequenced input: PBMCs. CDR3 DNA: TGTGCCAGCAGTTTAATGGTCGGGAGGCTCGCAGATACGCAGTATTTT. It codes for CASSLMVGRLADTQYF.